This TCR beta chain is drawn from a study of cytomegalovirus exposure and HLA in healthy donors. This clone was picked up one time. Its target is not known. PCR was performed using 60 Vbeta and 13 Jbeta primers. Profiling relied on immunoSEQ multiplex PCR, and the TCRdb table lists in-frame clones only, not all of them. The table has 160,000 or so clones, around 78% seen once. Study observations and caveats: Analysis was performed later, and it showed HLA-associated TCR beta chains to be more clonally expanded than equally common others. A later analysis by the authors found several of the most significant clusters apparently linked to common viral pathogens.

Germline V lookup: CDR1 SGHTA, CDR2 FQGNSA. The length of the CDR3 is 14 residues. V lost 0 bases and J lost 6, with 9 bases in between. The origin of this receptor is a woman aged 40-49 years in good health and CMV-seropositive. The genes are TRBV7-2 and TRBJ1-5; D gene ambiguous. Sequenced material: PBMCs. The CDR3 is CASSLATSFQPQHF. The CDR3 nucleotides are TGTGCCAGCAGCTTAGCGACTTCCTTTCAGCCCCAGCATTTT.